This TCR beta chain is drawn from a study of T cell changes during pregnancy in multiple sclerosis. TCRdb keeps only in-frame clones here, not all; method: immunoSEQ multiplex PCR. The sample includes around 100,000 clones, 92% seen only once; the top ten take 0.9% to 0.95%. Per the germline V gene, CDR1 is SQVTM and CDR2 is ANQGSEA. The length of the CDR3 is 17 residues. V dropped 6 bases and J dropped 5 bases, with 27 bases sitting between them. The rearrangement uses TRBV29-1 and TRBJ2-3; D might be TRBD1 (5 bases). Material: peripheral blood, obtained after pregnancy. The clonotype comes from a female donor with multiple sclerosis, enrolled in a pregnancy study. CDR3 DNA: TGCAGCGTCCGAACCAACTCACAGGCCTTTATTGTAGATACGCAGTATTTT. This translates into CSVRTNSQAFIVDTQYF.